These 25 T cell receptor beta chains came from one sample sequenced in a study of cytomegalovirus exposure and HLA in healthy donors. Use of 60 Vbeta and 13 Jbeta primers characterized the PCR. The table came from immunoSEQ multiplex PCR; TCRdb's copy has only in-frame clones and leaves some out. Its table lists more than 60,000 clones. Sequenced input: PBMCs. The receptors were sampled from a boy aged 5-17 years in good health and CMV-seronegative.

In DNA, the CDR3 is TGTGCCAGCAGTGACGGGACAGGGACTAACTATGGCTACACCTTC. Its protein is CASSDGTGTNYGYTF. This chain joins TRBV6-4 and TRBJ1-2, with 9 positions matching TRBD1. J gave up 0 bases and V 2 bases, and 1 base lay outside the gene matches. Germline-derived CDR1 and CDR2 are MRHNA and SNTAGT. The CDR3 is made up of 15 amino acids.

This chain connects TRBV5-1 to TRBJ2-5, with a tentative D call TRBD1 (7 bases). The CDR3 extends over 15 amino acids. Trimming pared 0 bases from V and 2 bases from J, leaving 11 bases between. CDR1 is SGHRS and CDR2 is YFSETQ in the germline V gene. CDR3 in amino acids: CASSLDPGGQETQYF. As DNA, the CDR3 is TGCGCCAGCAGCTTGGACCCAGGGGGGCAAGAGACCCAGTACTTC. The full variable domain, in which reference TRBV5-1 and TRBJ2-5 provide the parts outside the CDR3, is KAGVTQTPRYLIKTRGQQVTLSCSPISGHRSVSWYQQTPGQGLQFLFEYFSETQRNKGNFPGRFSGRQFSNSRSEMNVSTLELGDSALYLCASSLDPGGQETQYFGPGTRLLVL.

The chain carries TRBV28 and TRBJ1-1; D may be TRBD1 (6 bases). Per germline, CDR1 MDHEN and CDR2 SYDVKM. Trimming took 5 bases from V and 0 from J, leaving 10 bases between them. This CDR3 has 14 residues. The CDR3 here is CASSRTALNTEAFF. In DNA, the CDR3 is TGTGCCAGCAGTCGGACAGCCCTGAACACTGAAGCTTTCTTT.

V and J are TRBV11-3 and TRBJ1-1, with no clear D. The germline gives CDR1 SGHNT, CDR2 YENEEA. V was pared by 1 base and J by 4 bases, with 7 bases between. The CDR3 totals 13 residues. The CDR3 sequence is CASSLGRGTEAFF. Here the CDR3 DNA reads TGTGCCAGCAGCTTAGGGCGCGGCACTGAAGCTTTCTTT.

The chain uses TRBV6-5 and TRBJ1-1; a possible D gene is TRBD1 (6 bases). Trimming stripped 8 bases from V and 0 bases from J, with 10 bases between. Germline V gene lookup returns CDR1 MNHEY and CDR2 SVGAGI. The CDR3 extends over 13 amino acids. CDR3 DNA sequence: TGTGCCAGCTACAGGGTGATGAACACTGAAGCTTTCTTT. As protein: CASYRVMNTEAFF.

This chain joins TRBV19 and TRBJ1-2, with 11 bases identical to TRBD1. CDR3 length equals 17 residues. V lost 8 bases and J lost 7; bases outside the gene matches: 18. CDR1 and CDR2 from the germline V gene are LNHDA and SQIVND (reference sequence). Here the CDR3 reads CASSGTGGDSVGGGYTF. CDR3 nucleotide sequence: TGTGCCAGTTCCGGGACAGGGGGGGACTCTGTCGGTGGTGGCTACACCTTC.

The chain recombines TRBV6-4 with TRBJ2-3; D possibly corresponds to TRBD1 (5 bases). Trimming shortened V by 0 bases and J by 4 bases, and 8 bases separated the two germline ends. Germline V CDR1 and CDR2: MRHNA, SNTAGT. The CDR3 length is 14 residues. CDR3 protein: CASSDSQGSDTQYF. For the CDR3, the DNA is TGTGCCAGCAGTGACTCGCAGGGATCAGATACGCAGTATTTT.

V gene TRBV30 combines with J gene TRBJ1-5; 8 nucleotides agree with TRBD1. Trimming removed 3 bases from V and 5 bases from J; junction bases left unmatched: 9. Germline CDR1 reads GTSNPN; CDR2 reads SVGIG (reference sequence). The CDR3 length is 15 residues. This chain's CDR3 is CAWSPGQGGYQPQHF. Here the CDR3 DNA reads TGTGCCTGGAGCCCCGGACAGGGTGGATATCAGCCCCAGCATTTT.

The chain couples TRBV2 to TRBJ2-4, with D possibly being TRBD1 (5 bases). V was trimmed by 3 bases and J by 7 bases, leaving 10 bases between them. The CDR3 runs to 13 residues. CDR1 is SNHLY, CDR2 FYNNEI, per germline. This CDR3 is CASSEQGMNIQYF. In DNA form, the CDR3 reads TGTGCCAGCAGTGAGCAGGGAATGAACATTCAGTACTTC.

The chain has TRBV5-5 and TRBJ2-7, with a tentative D call TRBD1 (6 bases). Trimming shortened V by 4 bases and J by 2 bases, and 13 bases separated the two germline ends. Germline V gene lookup returns CDR1 SGHKS and CDR2 YYEKEE (reference sequence). CDR3 size: 14 residues. This chain's CDR3 is CASSQMTGPYEQYF. CDR3 sequence (DNA): TGTGCCAGCAGCCAAATGACAGGACCCTACGAGCAGTACTTC.

The chain combines TRBV16 with TRBJ1-5; possible D gene TRBD1, 5 bases. V gave up 1 base and J gave up 3 bases, with 10 bases separating them. The CDR3 totals 15 residues. CDR1 and CDR2 from the germline V gene are KGHSY and FQNENV. Here the CDR3 DNA reads TGTGCCAGCAGCCAATTGGACAACACCAATCAGCCCCAGCATTTT. Translating gives CASSQLDNTNQPQHF.

J is TRBJ1-2 and V is TRBV5-6; 9 bases are shared with TRBD1. The germline V gene has CDR1 SGHDT and CDR2 YYEEEE. The CDR3 sequence is 15 residues long. With V trimmed by 3 bases and J by 8 bases, 11 bases remained unmatched. The DNA for the CDR3 is TGTGCCAGCAGCTGGGGTACAGGGGGCGCGCAAGGCTACACCTTC. This encodes CASSWGTGGAQGYTF.

The rearrangement joins TRBV10-3 to TRBJ1-1, with 7 bases aligning to TRBD1. This CDR3 comprises 14 residues. Trimming at V came to 9 bases and at J to 0 bases, leaving 7 bases not matched to a gene. From germline, CDR1 is ENHRY and CDR2 SYGVKD. The CDR3 loop is CAIRDRAMNTEAFF. DNA for the CDR3: TGTGCCATTAGAGACAGGGCGATGAACACTGAAGCTTTCTTT.

V is TRBV5-1 and J is TRBJ2-7, with 7 bases identical to TRBD1. From germline, CDR1 is SGHRS and CDR2 YFSETQ. CDR3 length: 14 amino acids. The junction had 9 bases not matched to a gene; V was cut back by 4 bases and J by 5 bases. The CDR3 bases are TGCGCCAGCAGCCCCAGGGACAGCCGCCACGAGCAGTACTTC. Translation: CASSPRDSRHEQYF.

This chain links TRBV19 with TRBJ1-3; weak D call: TRBD1 (6 bases). Deletions cut 5 bases from V and 0 bases from J, with 14 bases between. This CDR3 contains 16 residues. CDR1 is LNHDA, CDR2 SQIVND, per germline (reference sequence). CDR3 residues: CASSVSGTISGNTIYF. DNA of the CDR3: TGTGCCAGTAGTGTCTCCGGGACAATCTCTGGAAACACCATATATTTT.

V gene TRBV5-4 combines with J gene TRBJ2-7, with 11 bases that match TRBD2. Per the germline V gene, CDR1 is SGHNT and CDR2 is YYREEE (reference sequence). Unmatched junction bases numbered 15, after V lost 4 bases and J lost 6 bases. The CDR3 extends over 17 amino acids. CDR3 sequence (DNA): TGTGCCAGCAGCAAGAACTTCCTAGCGGGAGGTATGCGCGAGCAGTACTTC. Translation gives CASSKNFLAGGMREQYF.

The V and J genes are TRBV27 and TRBJ1-2; D might be TRBD1 (6 bases). V was cut by 7 bases and J by 4 bases, with 16 bases left in between. Germline-derived CDR1 and CDR2 are MNHEY and SMNVEV (reference sequence). This CDR3 contains 14 residues. The CDR3 here is CASNQKGGSYGYTF. CDR3 nucleotides: TGTGCCAGCAATCAAAAGGGGGGGAGCTATGGCTACACCTTC.

The chain has TRBV5-1 and TRBJ1-1; the D is unclear. The CDR3 loop spans 11 amino acids. The germline gives CDR1 SGHRS, CDR2 YFSETQ. V was pared by 7 bases and J by 2 bases, with 6 bases between. Here the CDR3 reads CASFKNTEAFF. CDR3 nucleotide sequence: TGCGCCAGCTTCAAAAACACTGAAGCTTTCTTT.

This sequence joins TRBV6-6 and TRBJ1-2, with TRBD1 matching over 9 bases. The junction had 4 bases not matched to a gene; V was cut back by 5 bases and J by 3 bases. CDR3 length equals 14 residues. Germline V gives CDR1 MNHNY, CDR2 SVGAGI (reference sequence). CDR3 loop: CASSTRTGDYGYTF. CDR3 bases: TGTGCCAGCAGTACTAGGACAGGGGACTATGGCTACACCTTC.

The J gene is TRBJ2-7, the V gene TRBV5-4; the match to TRBD2 covers 9 bases. The V gene end was trimmed by 2 bases and the J gene end by 0 bases; junction bases not matched to a gene: 3. This CDR3 is built from 15 residues. The germline gives CDR1 SGHNT, CDR2 YYREEE (reference sequence). CDR3 region: CASSLAGGRSYEQYF. Here the CDR3 DNA reads TGTGCCAGCAGCTTAGCGGGGGGCCGCTCCTACGAGCAGTACTTC.

V usage is TRBV13 and J usage is TRBJ1-1; D gene ambiguous. The CDR3 length is 13 residues. Germline assignment: CDR1 PRHDT and CDR2 FYEKMQ (reference sequence). Trimming pared 5 bases from V and 1 base from J, leaving 8 bases between. For the CDR3, the DNA is TGTGCCAGCAGCGGAAACAGGAACACTGAAGCTTTCTTT. This gives the protein CASSGNRNTEAFF.

The chain uses TRBV7-2 and TRBJ2-5; D gene ambiguous. Germline assignment: CDR1 SGHTA and CDR2 FQGNSA. The V end was cut by 7 bases, the J end by 4 bases, with 7 bases between. The CDR3 is 11 residues long. The DNA for the CDR3 is TGTGCCAGCACCCTACGAGAGACCCAGTACTTC. Translated: CASTLRETQYF.

The chain couples TRBV27 to TRBJ2-1; 7 nucleotides line up with TRBD2. This CDR3 spans 16 amino acids. Germline CDR1 is MNHEY and CDR2 is SMNVEV (reference sequence). Losses at the gene ends were 6 bases for V and 2 bases for J; bases not matched to a gene: 10. As DNA, the CDR3 is TGTGCCAGCAGCAAGGGAGCGGGATCGGCCTACAATGAGCAGTTCTTC. It translates to CASSKGAGSAYNEQFF.

V usage is TRBV19 and J usage is TRBJ2-2; TRBD1 might be the D (5 bases). The CDR3 has 15 amino acids. Per germline, CDR1 LNHDA and CDR2 SQIVND (reference sequence). Trimming took off 4 bases at V and 1 base at J, with 10 bases between the two ends. The CDR3 is CASSNPGQNTGELFF. The CDR3 DNA reads as TGTGCCAGTAGTAACCCCGGACAGAACACCGGGGAGCTGTTTTTT.

V usage is TRBV29-1 and J usage is TRBJ1-2, with D unresolved. Germline assignment: CDR1 SQVTM and CDR2 ANQGSEA. The CDR3 runs to 11 residues. The ends were cut back, 3 bases at V and 1 base at J, with 3 bases in the middle. The CDR3 DNA follows: TGCAGCGTTGACGTTAACTATGGCTACACCTTC. Translation gives CSVDVNYGYTF. Combining the CDR3 with reference TRBV29-1 and TRBJ1-2 gives the whole variable domain SAVISQKPSRDICQRGTSLTIQCQVDSQVTMMFWYRQQPGQSLTLIATANQGSEATYESGFVIDKFPISRPNLTFSTLTVSNMSPEDSSIYLCSVDVNYGYTFGSGTRLTVV.